The 17 T cell receptor beta chains presented below share a single source sample, sequenced in a study of chemoradiotherapy in HPV16-positive cancers. The protocol was immunoSEQ multiplex PCR, while the TCRdb copy is restricted to in-frame clones and leaves out a portion. The sample lists roughly 13,000 clones, roughly 69% occurring once. Sampling was carried out from a patient who underwent chemoradiotherapy. The receptor set was obtained from a human donor with HPV-associated anogenital cancer.

This clone was observed a few times. The chain couples TRBV15 to TRBJ1-1; D may be TRBD1 (5 bases). CDR1 and CDR2 from the germline V gene are LNHNV and YYDKDF (reference sequence). CDR3 size: 15 residues. Trimming pared 5 bases from V and 1 base from J, leaving 14 bases between. The CDR3 sequence: CATSGPRDPNTEAFF. In DNA, the CDR3 is TGTGCCACCAGCGGCCCTCGGGACCCGAACACTGAAGCTTTCTTT.

This chain uses TRBV7-9 with TRBJ2-7, with D tentatively TRBD1 (6 bases). Deletions cut 5 bases from V and 3 bases from J, with 14 bases between. Germline V gene sequence: CDR1 SEHNR, CDR2 FQNEAQ (reference sequence). The CDR3 is made up of 14 amino acids. The CDR3 coding sequence is TGTGCCAGCAGCCCTAAAACAGGGAACTACGAGCAGTACTTC. Translating gives CASSPKTGNYEQYF.

This clone turned up a few times. This chain links TRBV28 with TRBJ1-2; 8 bases line up with TRBD1. Unmatched junction bases numbered 9, after V lost 6 bases and J lost 3 bases. This CDR3 is 15 amino acids long. In germline, CDR1 is MDHEN, CDR2 SYDVKM. For the CDR3, the DNA is TGTGCCAGCAGCCCCAGGGGGCGTGGGGACTATGGCTACACCTTC. Its protein product is CASSPRGRGDYGYTF.

This chain uses TRBV5-4 with TRBJ2-2, with 13 bases matching TRBD2. The V segment lost 4 bases and the J segment 6 bases; nucleotides outside the gene matches: 9. The CDR3 sequence is 17 residues long. Germline values: CDR1 SGHNT, CDR2 YYREEE (reference sequence). CDR3 sequence reads: CASSRGTSGGAPGELFF. CDR3 DNA: TGTGCCAGCAGCCGGGGTACTAGCGGGGGGGCCCCCGGGGAGCTGTTTTTT.

The gene calls are TRBV6-5 and TRBJ1-5, with D possibly matching TRBD1 (5 bases). Trimming left V 6 bases short and J 4 bases short, with 16 bases between. Germline V lookup: CDR1 MNHEY, CDR2 SVGAGI. The CDR3 runs 15 residues. The CDR3 nucleotides read TGTGCCAGCAGCGAATCAGGGTTAGGGAATCAGCCCCAGCATTTT. This gives the protein CASSESGLGNQPQHF.

The V and J genes are TRBV21-1 and TRBJ2-7. TRBV21-1 is designated a pseudogene. The CDR3 length is 14 residues. The CDR3 sequence is CASSTFQEIYEQYF. CDR3 in DNA: TGTGCCAGCAGCACTTTCCAGGAGATCTACGAGCAGTACTTC.

This rearrangement joins TRBV4-1 to TRBJ2-2, with 8 bases identical to TRBD2. The V and J ends lost 1 base and 0 bases, in that order; junction bases with no gene match: 7. From germline, CDR1 is MGHRA and CDR2 YSYEKL. The CDR3 runs 18 residues. CDR3 in DNA: TGCGCCAGCAGCCAAGCCCGGGGGGGCCTTTCGAACACCGGGGAGCTGTTTTTT. Residues: CASSQARGGLSNTGELFF.

The chain has TRBV5-4 and TRBJ1-2; the match to TRBD1 covers 8 bases. J was trimmed by 8 bases and V by 3 bases; bases with no gene match: 9. The CDR3 totals 14 residues. The V gene's germline CDR1 is SGHNT and CDR2 YYREEE (reference sequence). CDR3 loop: CASSSDRAPGGYTF. The CDR3, as DNA: TGTGCCAGCAGCTCGGACAGGGCGCCGGGGGGCTACACCTTC.

This clone was seen only a few times. The chain recombines TRBV28 with TRBJ1-4, with a possible D match to TRBD1 (6 bases). CDR1 and CDR2 (germline): MDHEN, SYDVKM. V was pared by 4 bases and J by 8 bases, with 14 bases between. This CDR3 is 14 amino acids long. CDR3 in DNA: TGTGCCAGCAGTTCGCCCAGGGGAGTGGAAAAACTGTTTTTT. Amino acid sequence: CASSSPRGVEKLFF.

This sequence joins TRBV27 and TRBJ1-4; D may be TRBD1 (6 bases). V was trimmed by 2 bases and J by 0 bases, leaving 16 bases between them. This CDR3 is 18 amino acids long. Germline loops: CDR1 MNHEY, CDR2 SMNVEV (reference sequence). The CDR3 reads CASSLGWGADATNEKLFF. The CDR3 DNA sequence: TGTGCCAGCAGTTTAGGCTGGGGGGCGGATGCAACTAATGAAAAACTGTTTTTT.

The chain recombines TRBV5-6 with TRBJ1-2; D unclear. CDR3 size: 14 residues. V lost 0 bases, J lost 4 bases, and 10 bases lay in between. Per germline, CDR1 SGHDT and CDR2 YYEEEE. The DNA for the CDR3 is TGTGCCAGCAGCTTGGGCCCGGCCCTCTATGGCTACACCTTC. It codes for CASSLGPALYGYTF.

V is TRBV5-1 and J is TRBJ1-2; D gene unclear. The V end lost 0 bases, the J end lost 4 bases, and 4 bases lay between the germline ends. CDR3 length equals 12 residues. Germline V CDR1 and CDR2: SGHRS, YFSETQ. For the CDR3, the DNA is TGCGCCAGCAGCTTGGAGGGCTATGGCTACACCTTC. Translated, it gives CASSLEGYGYTF.

V and J are TRBV25-1 and TRBJ2-1; D not certain. CDR1 and CDR2 (germline): MGHDK, SYGVNS. The CDR3 sequence is 12 residues long. V dropped 3 bases and J dropped 8 bases, with 8 bases sitting between them. DNA for the CDR3: TGTGCCAGCAGTGAGAACGTGCATGAGCAGTTCTTC. Protein: CASSENVHEQFF. The variable domain in full, completed from reference TRBV25-1 and TRBJ2-1, reads EADIYQTPRYLVIGTGKKITLECSQTMGHDKMYWYQQDPGMELHLIHYSYGVNSTEKGDLSSESTVSRIRTEHFPLTLESARPSHTSQYLCASSENVHEQFFGPGTRLTVL.

This clone was observed a single time. The rearrangement uses TRBV5-1 and TRBJ2-1, with D perhaps TRBD2 (5 bases). This CDR3 has 15 amino acids. The germline V gene has CDR1 SGHRS and CDR2 YFSETQ. Trimming shortened V by 3 bases and J by 8 bases, and 18 bases separated the two germline ends. The CDR3 bases are TGCGCCAGCAGCTCCCCACTAGTGAGTGTAGATGAGCAGTTCTTC. Protein: CASSSPLVSVDEQFF.

This clone was observed a handful of times. The chain uses TRBV2 and TRBJ1-4, with a tentative D call TRBD1 (6 bases). The V and J ends lost 7 bases and 8 bases respectively, with 17 bases between them. This CDR3 region has 14 residues. CDR1 and CDR2 (germline): SNHLY, FYNNEI. The CDR3, as DNA: TGTGCCAGCAACTCACAGGGACCTGGGGAAAAACTGTTTTTT. Translating gives CASNSQGPGEKLFF.

The rearrangement uses TRBV7-8 and TRBJ1-1; 8 bases are shared with TRBD1. Germline V gene lookup returns CDR1 SGHVS and CDR2 FQNEAQ. Germline trimming cut 5 bases from V and 4 bases from J; bases unmatched to any gene: 3. This CDR3 region has 13 residues. The CDR3 loop reads CASSPGQGTEAFF. CDR3 DNA: TGTGCCAGCAGCCCCGGACAGGGCACTGAAGCTTTCTTT.

V is TRBV7-9 and J is TRBJ1-2; the D is unclear. Germline CDR1 is SEHNR and CDR2 is FQNEAQ (reference sequence). Trimming left V 5 bases short and J 0 bases short, with 10 bases between. The CDR3 sequence is 14 residues long. The CDR3 DNA is TGTGCCAGCAGCGATGGACGGGCTAACTATGGCTACACCTTC. As protein: CASSDGRANYGYTF.